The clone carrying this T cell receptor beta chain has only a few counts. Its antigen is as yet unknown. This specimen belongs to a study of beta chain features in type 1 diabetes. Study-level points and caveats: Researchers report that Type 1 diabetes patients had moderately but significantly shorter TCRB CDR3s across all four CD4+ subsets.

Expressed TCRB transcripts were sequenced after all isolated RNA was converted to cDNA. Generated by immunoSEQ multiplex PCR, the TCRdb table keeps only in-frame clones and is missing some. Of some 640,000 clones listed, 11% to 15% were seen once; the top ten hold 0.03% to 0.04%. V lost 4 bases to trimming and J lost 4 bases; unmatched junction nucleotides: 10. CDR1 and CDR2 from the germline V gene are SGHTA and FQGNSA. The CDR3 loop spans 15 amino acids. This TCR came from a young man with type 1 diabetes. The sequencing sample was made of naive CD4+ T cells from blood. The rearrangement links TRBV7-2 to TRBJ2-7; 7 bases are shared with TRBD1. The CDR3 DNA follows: TGTGCCAGCAGCTACAGACCGGGACAGAGTTACGAGCAGTACTTC. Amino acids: CASSYRPGQSYEQYF.